The 26 T cell receptor beta chains below all came from one sample that was sequenced in a study of cytomegalovirus exposure and HLA in healthy donors. Primers for the PCR totalled 60 Vbeta and 13 Jbeta. The protocol was immunoSEQ multiplex PCR, while the TCRdb copy is restricted to in-frame clones and leaves out a portion. The table lists some 160,000 clones, under 85% of them singletons. Source material: PBMCs. The origin of the receptors is a woman in her 30s in good health and CMV-seronegative.

V is TRBV10-3 and J is TRBJ2-1, with 12 bases matching TRBD2. The CDR3 has 13 residues. In germline, CDR1 is ENHRY, CDR2 SYGVKD. The ends lost 8 bases at V and 11 bases at J; junction bases unmatched: 7. CDR3 coding DNA: TGTGCCATCGCGGCGACTAGCGGGGGCAAGCAGTTCTTC. Translation gives CAIAATSGGKQFF.

The rearrangement uses TRBV6-5 and TRBJ1-2; D perhaps matches TRBD1 (6 bases). This CDR3 is built from 15 residues. V shed 5 bases and J shed 4 bases, with 17 bases lying between them. Germline V CDR1 and CDR2: MNHEY, SVGAGI. In DNA, the CDR3 is TGTGCCAGCAGTCAACAGGGCAGTACCCTCTATGGCTACACCTTC. Translating gives CASSQQGSTLYGYTF.

V and J are TRBV6-5 and TRBJ1-2; D unresolved. V was clipped by 6 bases and J by 8 bases, with 16 bases between them. Germline CDR1 MNHEY, CDR2 SVGAGI. CDR3 size: 13 residues. As DNA, the CDR3 is TGTGCCAGCAGCCCGCGGGTTGCCCTAGGCTACACCTTC. This encodes CASSPRVALGYTF.

The table lists this clone with a few counts. The chain links TRBV5-8 to TRBJ1-5, with D possibly being TRBD1 (6 bases). V lost 10 bases and J lost 6, with 17 bases in between. Germline-derived CDR1 and CDR2 are SGHTS and YDEGEE. The CDR3 consists of 13 residues. CDR3 amino acids: CAGSGQGSQPQHF. CDR3 DNA sequence: TGTGCCGGTTCTGGGCAGGGGAGTCAGCCCCAGCATTTT.

The V gene is TRBV19, the J gene TRBJ1-4, with D perhaps TRBD1 (5 bases). The germline V gene encodes CDR1 LNHDA and CDR2 SQIVND (reference sequence). The CDR3 length is 15 residues. Trimming took 5 bases from V and 5 from J, leaving 15 bases between them. The chain's CDR3 is CASSPNRMGNEKLFF. Written as DNA, the CDR3 is TGTGCCAGTAGTCCCAACAGGATGGGGAATGAAAAACTGTTTTTT.

This chain links TRBV14 with TRBJ2-3; TRBD2 might be the D (6 bases). This CDR3 contains 11 residues. V was cut by 5 bases and J by 11 bases, with 11 bases left in between. Germline V gene data show CDR1 as SGHDN and CDR2 as FVKESK. The CDR3 coding sequence is TGTGCCAGCAGCTCCGGGAGTATGCAGTATTTT. It translates to CASSSGSMQYF.

The rearrangement uses TRBV18 and TRBJ1-1; D remains unclear. The germline gives CDR1 KGHSH, CDR2 LQKENI. The CDR3 runs to 13 residues. V was clipped by 2 bases and J by 0 bases, with 4 bases between them. CDR3 sequence reads: CASSPTMNTEAFF. The CDR3 DNA sequence: TGTGCCAGCTCACCAACTATGAACACTGAAGCTTTCTTT.

This clone was observed once. The chain has TRBV10-3 and TRBJ1-5; 9 positions match TRBD1. This CDR3 comprises 14 residues. Germline CDR1 and CDR2: ENHRY and SYGVKD. Losses at the gene ends were 11 bases for V and 3 bases for J; bases not matched to a gene: 8. The CDR3 loop is CAVGTGLYNQPQHF. Here the CDR3 DNA reads TGTGCCGTGGGGACAGGGTTGTACAATCAGCCCCAGCATTTT.

The V and J genes are TRBV5-1 and TRBJ1-1, with D unresolved. CDR1 and CDR2 from the germline V gene are SGHRS and YFSETQ. The CDR3 length is 13 residues. The germline V and J ends were trimmed by 0 bases and 4 bases, with 7 bases remaining between them. For the CDR3, the DNA is TGCGCCAGCAGCTTGGCCCCTAGCACTGAAGCTTTCTTT. It encodes CASSLAPSTEAFF.

V is TRBV7-2 and J is TRBJ1-2, with D possibly TRBD1 on 6 matching bases. The V end lost 4 bases, the J end lost 7 bases, and 16 bases lay between the germline ends. Per germline, CDR1 SGHTA and CDR2 FQGNSA. The CDR3 extends over 14 amino acids. This CDR3 is CASSSQGDLGGYTF. CDR3 DNA sequence: TGTGCCAGCAGCTCACAGGGTGATCTGGGTGGCTACACCTTC.

The V and J genes are TRBV30 and TRBJ1-1; 7 bases are a match to TRBD1. Trimming removed 2 bases from V and 9 bases from J; junction bases left unmatched: 15. CDR3 length: 15 residues. Germline V lookup: CDR1 GTSNPN, CDR2 SVGIG (reference sequence). The CDR3 loop reads CAWSTTMQTGSKAFF. The CDR3 DNA sequence: TGTGCCTGGAGTACCACCATGCAGACAGGGTCCAAAGCTTTCTTT.

The rearrangement uses TRBV10-3 and TRBJ2-3; D is ambiguous. Per the germline V gene, CDR1 is ENHRY and CDR2 is SYGVKD. Trimming stripped 2 bases from V and 0 bases from J, with 6 bases between. The CDR3 runs 14 residues. The CDR3 loop reads CAISELFSTDTQYF. CDR3 DNA sequence: TGTGCCATCAGTGAGCTTTTTAGCACAGATACGCAGTATTTT.

The V gene is TRBV7-2, the J gene TRBJ1-3, with D tentatively TRBD1 (6 bases). Per the germline V gene, CDR1 is SGHTA and CDR2 is FQGNSA. This CDR3 spans 14 amino acids. V lost 5 bases and J lost 4, with 12 bases in between. This CDR3 is CASSPQGTGNTIYF. As DNA, the CDR3 is TGTGCCAGCAGCCCCCAGGGGACGGGAAACACCATATATTTT.

The chain couples TRBV5-1 to TRBJ1-2; tentatively, D is TRBD1 (5 bases). CDR1 SGHRS and CDR2 YFSETQ come from the germline V gene. CDR3 length: 15 amino acids. Trimming removed 0 bases from V and 6 bases from J, with 15 bases in between. Written as DNA, the CDR3 is TGCGCCAGCAGCTTGGGAAATTCGGGAGGGGATGGCTACACCTTC. Protein product: CASSLGNSGGDGYTF.

V usage is TRBV5-6 and J usage is TRBJ1-2, with D perhaps TRBD1 (5 bases). CDR1 SGHDT and CDR2 YYEEEE come from the germline V gene. The CDR3 length is 19 residues. Trimming pared 0 bases from V and 3 bases from J, leaving 24 bases between. Here the CDR3 reads CASSLANFPGSAFDYGYTF. The CDR3 DNA follows: TGTGCCAGCAGCTTGGCCAATTTTCCAGGGTCCGCCTTCGACTATGGCTACACCTTC.

The chain carries TRBV15 and TRBJ1-5; no definite D call. Germline CDR1 reads LNHNV; CDR2 reads YYDKDF (reference sequence). Trimming took off 1 base at V and 0 bases at J, with 7 bases between the two ends. This CDR3 is 15 amino acids long. The CDR3 DNA reads as TGTGCCACCAGCAGAGGAGGGATTAGCAATCAGCCCCAGCATTTT. Translating gives CATSRGGISNQPQHF.

The count of this clone is one. V gene TRBV7-9 combines with J gene TRBJ1-3, with a weak D call TRBD1 (6 bases). V lost 4 bases and J 4 bases, leaving 17 bases between the germline ends. The CDR3 totals 16 residues. Germline-derived CDR1 and CDR2 are SEHNR and FQNEAQ (reference sequence). The CDR3 sequence is CASSSKGDLAGNTIYF. The DNA for the CDR3 is TGTGCCAGCAGCTCAAAGGGGGACCTTGCCGGAAACACCATATATTTT. The whole variable domain, remainder taken from reference TRBV7-9 and TRBJ1-3, is DTGVSQNPRHKITKRGQNVTFRCDPISEHNRLYWYRQTLGQGPEFLTYFQNEAQLEKSRLLSDRFSAERPKGSFSTLEIQRTEQGDSAMYLCASSSKGDLAGNTIYFGEGSWLTVV.

This chain joins TRBV6-1 and TRBJ1-1; 8 bases align to TRBD1. Unmatched junction bases numbered 3, after V lost 2 bases and J lost 4 bases. Germline V lookup: CDR1 MNHNS, CDR2 SASEGT. The CDR3 sequence is 14 residues long. The CDR3 region is CASSERDRSTEAFF. For the CDR3, the DNA is TGTGCCAGCAGTGAACGGGACAGGAGCACTGAAGCTTTCTTT.

V usage is TRBV7-3 and J usage is TRBJ2-2, with TRBD2 as a possible D gene (6 bases). Looked up from germline, CDR1 is SGHTA and CDR2 is FQGTGA. V lost 6 bases, J lost 5 bases, and 19 bases lay in between. The CDR3 has 16 amino acids. In DNA form, the CDR3 reads TGTGCCAGCAGTTCGGGGGTTATGTTAGGGACCGGGGAGCTGTTTTTT. This translates into CASSSGVMLGTGELFF.

V and J are TRBV19 and TRBJ1-4; TRBD1 agrees at 7 bases. J gave up 3 bases and V 10 bases, and 8 bases lay outside the gene matches. The CDR3 extends over 14 amino acids. Per the germline V gene, CDR1 is LNHDA and CDR2 is SQIVND (reference sequence). Here the CDR3 DNA reads TGTGCCACCAAGACCGGGACAGCTAATGAAAAACTGTTTTTT. As protein: CATKTGTANEKLFF.

This chain connects TRBV5-1 to TRBJ2-1, with D possibly matching TRBD2 (5 bases). Germline V gives CDR1 SGHRS, CDR2 YFSETQ. The V and J ends lost 6 bases and 8 bases respectively, with 21 bases between them. The CDR3 has 15 residues. CDR3 residues: CASTPVLTRVDEQFF. The CDR3, as DNA: TGCGCCAGCACCCCCGTACTCACGCGGGTTGATGAGCAGTTCTTC.

The chain has TRBV5-1 and TRBJ2-1, with TRBD1 matching 11 bases. There are 16 residues in the CDR3. Germline loops: CDR1 SGHRS, CDR2 YFSETQ. V lost 0 bases, J lost 7 bases, and 6 bases stayed unmatched. CDR3 nucleotides: TGCGCCAGCAGCTTGGCCGGGACAGGGGGAAAGAATGAGCAGTTCTTC. Translated, it gives CASSLAGTGGKNEQFF.

The chain joins TRBV2 to TRBJ1-2; D is perhaps TRBD1 (6 bases). This CDR3 comprises 12 residues. The germline V and J ends were trimmed by 11 bases and 4 bases, with 14 bases remaining between them. The germline V gene has CDR1 SNHLY and CDR2 FYNNEI. This chain's CDR3 is CAGAGGGYGYTF. As DNA, the CDR3 is TGTGCCGGGGCGGGAGGGGGCTATGGCTACACCTTC.

This clone turned up a few times. V is TRBV7-8 and J is TRBJ1-5; 8 positions match TRBD1. The CDR3 consists of 16 residues. Per germline, CDR1 SGHVS and CDR2 FQNEAQ. Trimming at V came to 5 bases and at J to 2 bases, leaving 8 bases not matched to a gene. In DNA, the CDR3 is TGTGCCAGCAGCAAACACCCGGGACAGGGCAATCAGCCCCAGCATTTT. This sequence encodes CASSKHPGQGNQPQHF.

This clone was counted between two and nine times. The chain employs TRBV5-6 and TRBJ2-1; a weak D match, TRBD1 (6 bases). Between the trimmed V and J ends, which lost 0 bases and 9 bases, there was a span of 10 bases. This CDR3 has 13 amino acids. The germline CDR1 and CDR2 sequences are SGHDT and YYEEEE. The CDR3 loop reads CASSLDRAGEQFF. CDR3 nucleotides: TGTGCCAGCAGCTTGGACAGGGCCGGTGAGCAGTTCTTC.

CDR3 region: CASSLQGSTEAFF. DNA for the CDR3: TGTGCCAGCAGTCTACAGGGGAGCACTGAAGCTTTCTTT. V is TRBV28 and J is TRBJ1-1; 7 positions match TRBD1. Germline lookup yields CDR1 MDHEN and CDR2 SYDVKM. CDR3 length: 13 amino acids. J lost 4 bases, V lost 5 bases, and 4 bases had no gene match.